This TCR beta chain was sequenced in a study of shared clonotypes between healthy human individuals. J gave up 7 bases and V 5 bases, and 16 bases lay outside the gene matches. The CDR3 runs to 17 residues. The V gene's germline CDR1 is SGHAT and CDR2 FQNNGV. The repertoire was sequenced with immunoSEQ multiplex PCR; TCRdb's copy has only in-frame clones and lacks some. Seen here are 1.4 million or so clones, 98% observed once, and the top ten hold around 0.33%. The V gene is TRBV11-2, the J gene TRBJ2-1, with 8 bases fitting TRBD1. The sequencing input was naive CD4+ T cells sorted from blood. The subset here: CD45RA+ positively selected. This receptor was identified in a man under 40 in good health. CDR3 region: CASSQRVGVRGQNEQFF. In DNA, the CDR3 is TGTGCCAGCAGCCAAAGAGTGGGTGTCAGGGGGCAAAATGAGCAGTTCTTC. Complete variable domain (other parts from reference TRBV11-2 and TRBJ2-1): EAGVAQSPRYKIIEKRQSVAFWCNPISGHATLYWYQQILGQGPKLLIQFQNNGVVDDSQLPKDRFSAERLKGVDSTLKIQPAKLEDSAVYLCASSQRVGVRGQNEQFFGPGTRLTVL.